This T cell receptor (beta chain) comes out of a study of blood T cell repertoires in COVID-19. Data came from immunoSEQ multiplex PCR; TCRdb stores just in-frame clones and leaves some out. The sample lists roughly 230,000 clones, 80% to 85% occurring once. This CDR3 spans 14 amino acids. Looked up from germline, CDR1 is MNHEY and CDR2 is SVGAGI. Between the trimmed V and J ends, which lost 7 bases and 4 bases, there was a span of 16 bases. The specimen was peripheral blood. The receptor was isolated from an elderly woman with COVID-19, enrolled during active disease. V gene TRBV6-5 combines with J gene TRBJ1-1; maybe TRBD1 (6 bases). This CDR3 reads CASTPTGTITEAFF. The CDR3 bases are TGTGCCAGCACCCCGACCGGGACAATCACTGAAGCTTTCTTT.